The source of this T cell receptor beta chain is a study of cytomegalovirus exposure and HLA in healthy donors. Broader study findings: The authors listed 180 or so TCR beta chains as cytomegalovirus-associated.

V gave up 6 bases and J gave up 1 base; unmatched junction bases: 5. The germline V gene has CDR1 SQVTM and CDR2 ANQGSEA. This CDR3 has 14 residues. Concerning this clone itself: Its antigen is not identified.

A multiplex PCR was run with 60 Vbeta primers and 13 Jbeta primers. TCRdb's table, derived via immunoSEQ multiplex PCR, lists solely in-frame clones and lacks some. The data hold about 160,000 clones, with approximately 80% observed a single time. The sequencing sample was made of PBMCs. V gene TRBV29-1 combines with J gene TRBJ2-7; 11 nucleotides match TRBD2. The sequence came from a man in his forties in good health and CMV-seronegative. CDR3 in amino acids: CSVDSSGGSYEQYF. Here the CDR3 DNA reads TGCAGCGTGGACTCTAGCGGGGGGTCCTACGAGCAGTACTTC.